Listed below are T cell receptor beta chains from one sample, sequenced in a study of Ad26.COV2.S vaccination and SARS-CoV-2 variants. The assay was immunoSEQ multiplex PCR, and TCRdb's table has in-frame clones only and misses some. This table has hundreds of thousands of clones, about 92% appearing once. Sequencing used peripheral blood, obtained in a trial of Ad26.COV2.S vaccine versus placebo. Every receptor here comes from a person between 18 and 59 years old who received the Ad26.COV2.S COVID-19 vaccine or a placebo. Both conserved end residues are part of each CDR3. Fields, in order: CDR3 protein, V gene, J gene.

CDR3: CASSLALIAGPRVLYF; V: TRBV5-1; J: TRBJ2-7
CDR3: CASSPPSGIDYGYTF; V: TRBV5-5; J: TRBJ1-2
CDR3: CASSYWSGGARNEQFF; V: TRBV6-2/TRBV6-3; J: TRBJ2-1
CDR3: CASSRRTGWGETQYF; V: TRBV7-8; J: TRBJ2-5
CDR3: CASSLGTRETEAFF; V: TRBV27; J: TRBJ1-1
CDR3: CASSQVGGHEQYF; V: TRBV13; J: TRBJ2-7
CDR3: CASSQEVQGRNYGYTF; V: TRBV3-1/TRBV3-2; J: TRBJ1-2
CDR3: CASSTRTGEGYTF; V: TRBV12-3/TRBV12-4; J: TRBJ1-2
CDR3: CASSHKGERSEKLFF; V: TRBV14; J: TRBJ1-4
CDR3: CAWSTQGNSPLHF; V: TRBV30; J: TRBJ1-6
CDR3: CASSLTANTEAFF; V: TRBV5-1; J: TRBJ1-1
CDR3: CASSLGHGNTEAFF; V: TRBV27; J: TRBJ1-1
CDR3: CSVEKGTGNTIYF; V: TRBV29-1; J: TRBJ1-3
CDR3: CASSHPPLDGLEVCGKLFF; V: TRBV4-3; J: TRBJ1-4
CDR3: CASSISTPGGEKLFF; V: TRBV19; J: TRBJ1-4
CDR3: CASSLGIDNEQFF; V: TRBV7-9; J: TRBJ2-1
CDR3: CASMDTLANVLTF; V: TRBV19; J: TRBJ2-6